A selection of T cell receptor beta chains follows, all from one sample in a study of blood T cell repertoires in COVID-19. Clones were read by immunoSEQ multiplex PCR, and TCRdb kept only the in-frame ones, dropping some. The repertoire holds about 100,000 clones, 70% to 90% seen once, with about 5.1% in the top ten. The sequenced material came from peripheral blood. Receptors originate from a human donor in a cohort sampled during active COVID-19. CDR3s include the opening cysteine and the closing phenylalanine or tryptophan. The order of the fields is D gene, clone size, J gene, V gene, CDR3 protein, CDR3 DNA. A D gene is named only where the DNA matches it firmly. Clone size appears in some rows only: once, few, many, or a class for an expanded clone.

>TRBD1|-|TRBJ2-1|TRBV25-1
CASRMGQYNEQFF
TGTGCCAGCAGAATGGGACAGTACAATGAGCAGTTCTTC
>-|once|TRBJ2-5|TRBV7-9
CASSLGQTPQETQYF
TGTGCCAGCAGCTTAGGCCAGACACCTCAAGAGACCCAGTACTTC
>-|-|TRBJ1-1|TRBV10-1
CASSEQETMNTEAFF
TGCGCCAGCAGTGAGCAGGAAACCATGAACACTGAAGCTTTCTTT
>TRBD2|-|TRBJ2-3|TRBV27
CASASFIAGGLGDTQYF
TGTGCCAGCGCCTCCTTTATAGCGGGAGGGCTGGGAGATACGCAGTATTTT
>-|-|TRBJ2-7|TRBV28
CASRKMYSSYEQYF
TGTGCCAGCAGGAAAATGTATAGCTCCTACGAGCAGTACTTC
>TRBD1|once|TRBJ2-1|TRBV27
CASLSGQGLFSYNEQFF
TGTGCCAGCCTTTCGGGACAGGGTCTTTTTTCCTACAATGAGCAGTTCTTC
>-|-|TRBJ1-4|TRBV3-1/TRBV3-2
CASSQRAAGVNEKLFF
TGTGCCAGCAGCCAAAGGGCTGCAGGGGTGAATGAAAAACTGTTTTTT
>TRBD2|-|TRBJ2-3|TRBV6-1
CASSESGGGTDTQYF
TGTGCCAGCAGTGAATCTGGGGGGGGTACAGATACGCAGTATTTT
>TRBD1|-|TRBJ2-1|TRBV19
CASRNRGPYNEQFF
TGTGCCAGTAGAAACAGGGGGCCTTACAATGAGCAGTTCTTC
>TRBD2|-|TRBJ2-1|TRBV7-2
CASSLTAGGRSEQFF
TGTGCCAGCAGCTTAACGGCGGGGGGCCGATCTGAGCAGTTCTTC
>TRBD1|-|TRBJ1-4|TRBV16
CASSQYLGTGLFF
TGTGCCAGCAGCCAATATTTGGGGACAGGACTGTTTTTT
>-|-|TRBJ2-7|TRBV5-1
CASSESYEQYF
TGCGCCAGCAGTGAGTCCTACGAGCAGTACTTC
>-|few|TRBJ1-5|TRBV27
CASSLQGGQPQHF
TGTGCCAGCAGTTTACAGGGTGGGCAGCCCCAGCATTTT
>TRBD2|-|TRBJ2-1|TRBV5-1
CASSLEGGRAFFHNEQFF
TGCGCCAGCAGCTTGGAAGGCGGGAGGGCCTTTTTCCACAATGAGCAGTTCTTC
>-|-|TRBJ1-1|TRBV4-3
CASSQDRQTNTEAFF
TGCGCCAGCAGCCAAGACCGACAGACGAACACTGAAGCTTTCTTT
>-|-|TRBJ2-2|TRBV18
CASSRAIGELFF
TGTGCCAGCTCACGCGCCATAGGGGAGCTGTTTTTT
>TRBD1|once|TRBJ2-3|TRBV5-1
CASSAGQGASTDTQYF
TGCGCCAGCAGCGCAGGACAGGGGGCTAGCACAGATACGCAGTATTTT
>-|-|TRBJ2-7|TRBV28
CASRGSGRGYEQYF
TGTGCCAGCAGAGGTAGCGGTCGAGGGTACGAGCAGTACTTC
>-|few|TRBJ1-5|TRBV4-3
CASSQDLMADQPQHF
TGCGCCAGCAGCCAAGACCTTATGGCGGATCAGCCCCAGCATTTT
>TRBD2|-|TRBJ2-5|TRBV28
CASSRLAGGARTQYF
TGTGCCAGCAGTCGACTAGCGGGCGGGGCGCGGACCCAGTACTTC
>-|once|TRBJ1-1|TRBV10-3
CAISDPGQPNTEAFF
TGTGCCATCAGTGACCCCGGACAGCCGAACACTGAAGCTTTCTTT
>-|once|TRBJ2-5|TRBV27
CASSLFGSGETQYF
TGTGCCAGCAGTTTATTCGGGAGTGGAGAGACCCAGTACTTC
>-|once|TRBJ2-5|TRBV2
CASTLTVASATGWTQYF
TGTGCCAGCACCCTGACGGTGGCTAGCGCGACCGGGTGGACCCAGTACTTC
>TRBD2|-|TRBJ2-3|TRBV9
CASSAPAGALTDTQYF
TGTGCCAGCAGCGCCCCAGCGGGGGCCTTGACAGATACGCAGTATTTT
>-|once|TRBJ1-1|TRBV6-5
CASSYFKNTEAFF
TGTGCCAGCAGTTACTTTAAGAACACTGAAGCTTTCTTT
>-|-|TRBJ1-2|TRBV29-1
CSVRTATNNYGYTF
TGCAGCGTTCGCACAGCTACAAATAACTATGGCTACACCTTC
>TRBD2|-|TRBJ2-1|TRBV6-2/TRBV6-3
CASSTGTTSYNEQFF
TGTGCCAGCAGTACCGGGACTACCTCCTACAATGAGCAGTTCTTC
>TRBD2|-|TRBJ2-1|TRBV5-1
CASEPGLAGLDEQFF
TGCGCCAGCGAACCGGGACTAGCGGGCCTCGATGAGCAGTTCTTC
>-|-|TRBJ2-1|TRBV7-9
CASSLGVPPLALF
TGTGCCAGCAGCTTAGGGGTCCCCCCTCTAGCCCTCTTC
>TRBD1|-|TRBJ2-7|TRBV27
CASSSGQGAGEQYF
TGTGCCAGCAGTTCCGGACAGGGGGCAGGCGAGCAGTACTTC
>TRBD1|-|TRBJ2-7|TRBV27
CASSRKGQGVVYEQYF
TGTGCCAGCAGTAGGAAAGGACAGGGGGTGGTGTACGAGCAGTACTTC
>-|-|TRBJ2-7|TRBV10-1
CASSDRSGANEQYF
TGCGCCAGCAGTGATCGGTCGGGAGCTAACGAGCAGTACTTC
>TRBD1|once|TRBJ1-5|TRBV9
CASSANQGVQPQHF
TGTGCCAGCAGCGCAAATCAGGGGGTACAACCCCAGCATTTT
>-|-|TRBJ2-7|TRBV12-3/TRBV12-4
CASSLVAGYEQYF
TGTGCCAGCAGTTTAGTCGCGGGGTACGAGCAGTACTTC
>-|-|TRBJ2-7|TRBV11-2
CASSLTWETGSQYF
TGTGCCAGCAGCTTAACCTGGGAGACAGGTTCGCAGTACTTC
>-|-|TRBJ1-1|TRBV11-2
CASSLSTAMNTEAFF
TGTGCCAGCAGCTTGTCGACAGCAATGAACACTGAAGCTTTCTTT
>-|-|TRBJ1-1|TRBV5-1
CASSEGQRTEAFF
TGCGCCAGCAGCGAGGGACAAAGGACTGAAGCTTTCTTT
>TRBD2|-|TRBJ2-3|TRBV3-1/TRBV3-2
CASSQDLGLAADTQYF
TGTGCCAGCAGCCAAGATTTGGGACTAGCGGCAGATACGCAGTATTTT
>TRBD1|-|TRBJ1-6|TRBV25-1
CASSESYRGPGSPLHF
TGTGCCAGCAGTGAATCCTACAGGGGACCGGGCTCACCCCTCCACTTT
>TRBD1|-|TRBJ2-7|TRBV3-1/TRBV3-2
CASSHSGTGLGEQYF
TGTGCCAGCAGCCACTCCGGGACAGGTTTGGGCGAGCAGTACTTC
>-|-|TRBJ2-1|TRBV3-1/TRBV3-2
CASSQGESYNEQFF
TGTGCCAGCAGCCAAGGTGAGTCCTACAATGAGCAGTTCTTC
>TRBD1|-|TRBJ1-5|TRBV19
CASSTDRAQPQHF
TGTGCCAGTAGTACGGACAGGGCTCAGCCCCAGCATTTT
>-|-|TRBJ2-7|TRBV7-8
CASRSRDTQNTPDYEQYF
TGTGCCAGCAGATCCAGGGACACCCAAAACACCCCTGACTACGAGCAGTACTTC
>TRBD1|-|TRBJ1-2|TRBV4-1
CASSQLPGQGNGYTF
TGCGCCAGCAGCCAGCTGCCGGGACAGGGAAATGGCTACACCTTC
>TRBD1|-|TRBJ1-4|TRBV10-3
CAIRAGGNEKLFF
TGTGCCATCAGGGCAGGGGGAAATGAAAAACTGTTTTTT